This T cell receptor (beta chain) derives from a study of blood T cells in healthy people across ages (dated by TCRdb to between 2014 and 2017). With regard to the full study: Template switching captured roughly one uniquely barcoded TCR beta cDNA molecule per two T cells in model experiments. To track age-related changes in TCR beta repertoire diversity, the study relied on deep sequencing normalized with unique cDNA molecular identifiers. The donors were divided into four age groups: young (average about 15 years), middle-aged (about 39), aged (around 59) and long-lived (about 79). To avoid experimental bias, donors of different ages were spread randomly across the sequencing lanes. The study analyzed two additional independent replicas of 1 million unique cDNA reads from the same blood draw for two donors, one aged 18 to 29 and one aged 80 or older.

The trim is 5 bases for V and 5 bases for J, with a gap of 21 bases between the germline ends. Inclusive of the bounding cysteine and phenylalanine, the CDR3 is 16 residues long. Just the 48-base CDR3 DNA is kept, in frame starting at base 1. In the germline V gene (reference sequence), CDR1 corresponds to LNHDA and CDR2 to SQIVND. Regarding this clonotype: Its target antigen remains unknown. Per-base qualities were not stored, and no clone one base away is much larger.

Libraries were made using 5' RACE. Reads for this sample came from an Illumina HiSeq 2500. A second roughly 6 to 12 cycle PCR used a sample-barcoded 5' primer and a J-beta primer mix. A unique molecular identifier was introduced onto each TCR beta cDNA molecule by a template-switch 5' adaptor carrying 12 random nucleotides. Each sample yielded at least 3 million CDR3-containing paired-end reads. The Mint cDNA synthesis kit, primed by a TRBC-specific oligonucleotide, was used to synthesize first-strand cDNA from all RNA. All cDNA was treated with uracil-DNA glycosylase and then went through a first 18-cycle PCR with the universal primers M1SS and BC2_uni_R. The original pipeline was this. Normalization of each sample was performed by random selection of 1 million high-quality reads, each carrying a distinct molecular identifier. Instead of being binned into consensus sequences, reads with shared molecular identifiers were discarded. CDR3 identification, clonotype clustering and error correction used MiTCR with a Q25 quality threshold and the strictest error-elimination algorithm. A nonparametric unseen species model using Euler transformation provided a lower-bound estimate of total TCR beta diversity. The public reads were reprocessed in TCRdb via fastp at Q25 and MiXCR, keeping in-frame beta chains. Here each entry gathers all rows of one CDR3 protein and keeps the most common genes and DNA. TCRdb, rather than the study authors, made the V and J calls. This sample holds approximately 320,000 distinct CDR3 sequences; 25% to 30% were observed only once. Jointly, the top ten make up 29% of the sample.

Paper-wide results and their limitations: Because the CMV infection status of the donors was unknown, age-related changes in expanded clonotypes may potentially have been confounded. Estimates of total diversity based on one million sequenced T cells were regarded as lower bounds and as underestimates. Bulk unsorted PBMC profiling prevented conclusive comparison of naive and antigen-experienced compartments. A strong correlation was found between observed TCR beta diversity and the percentage of naive T cells measured by flow cytometry. As age increased, observed TCR beta diversity per million T cells dropped in a roughly linear way, and a significant reduction was already evident by age 40. Compared with the aged group, the long-lived group had more naive CD4+ T cells, fewer expanded clones and increased TCR diversity, suggesting age selection.

The donors were 40 or so Caucasian individuals from Russia, aged roughly 6 to 100 years, who were systemically healthy. Around 10 milliliters of peripheral blood were collected from each donor into EDTA-treated Vacutainer tubes. PBMCs were isolated by Ficoll-Paque density-gradient centrifugation, with at least 6.5 million obtained per sample. Total RNA, at least 5 micrograms per sample, was extracted from PBMCs with Trizol reagent. For every donor, an aliquot of PBMCs went through flow cytometry to measure the percentages of naive CD45RAhigh/CD27high T cells. This TCR came from a woman in her 70s in good health. In this chain, TRBV19 is recombined with TRBJ1-2; the D gene is not confidently resolved. The specimen sequenced was blood. The DNA sequence is given as TGTGCCAGTAGTTCTAGCAATACAGCTCTATTTTATGGCTACACCTTC. Its amino acids are CASSSSNTALFYGYTF.